A few counts support the clone carrying this T cell receptor beta chain. The antigen remains unidentified. In TCRdb, the RACE reads were re-called with MiXCR into one record per CDR3 protein. The top ten clones hold about 1.1% of a sample with more than 250,000 distinct CDR3 sequences, approximately 7.5% of them seen once. The entry originates in a study of human T cells and chemical hapten exposure. Sample time point: pre-sensitization, week 0. Treatment denoted: therapeutic diphenylcyclopropenone sensitization with weekly scalp DPC. Investigators collected blood before applying each patch test. The study drew its donors from alopecia patients who were 18 to 70 years old and suitable for DPC. Findings of the study overall: Once DPC sensitization occurred, TCRs above 1 in 1000 frequency showed no change.

The CDR3 runs to 13 residues. CDR1 and CDR2 (germline): SGHRS, YFSETQ. V was cut by 1 base and J by 4 bases, with 7 bases left in between. This TCR was recovered from a man aged 18 to 29 with alopecia areata. Some clones in this sample may be carry-over from other donors' samples. V usage is TRBV5-1 and J usage is TRBJ2-3; no clear D. The sample was whole blood, taken in connection with sensitization to the hapten diphenylcyclopropenone (DPC). CDR3 DNA: TGCGCCAGCAGCTTGTCGGTTCCAGATACGCAGTATTTT. This encodes CASSLSVPDTQYF.